This section outlines one T cell receptor beta chain sequence together with its context. Sequencing used immunoSEQ multiplex PCR; TCRdb keeps in-frame clones, though not all of them. The top ten clones hold about 2.6% of a sample with over 90,000 clones, under 90% of them seen once. CDR1 and CDR2 (germline): SQVTM, ANQGSEA. The V segment lost 5 bases and the J segment 7 bases; nucleotides outside the gene matches: 11. CDR3 length equals 13 residues. The sample originates from a study of T cell clones after liver transplantation. Sequenced material: CD4+ T cells from blood, taken 45 to 50 months after liver transplant. This sequence originates from a human patient who received a liver transplant. Some T cells could come from the graft donor. V gene TRBV29-1 combines with J gene TRBJ2-7; 7 nucleotides align to TRBD2. CDR3 sequence (DNA): TGCAGCGTTTCAGAGGGAGGGCTGTATGAGCAGTACTTC. It encodes CSVSEGGLYEQYF.